This T cell receptor (beta chain) was sequenced during a study of shared clonotypes between healthy human individuals. Sorted-subset replicate PCR reactions were performed with about 210 ng DNA, corresponding to roughly 30,000 T cell genomes. Method: immunoSEQ multiplex PCR; TCRdb's copy keeps in-frame clones and lacks some. Among about 1 million clones, around 76% were seen once, and the ten largest hold approximately 1.5%. The receptor was derived from a young man in good health. The specimen sequenced was memory CD4+ T cells sorted from blood. Subset of the sample: CD45RA-negative fraction.

The CDR3, as DNA: TGTGCCAGCAGCTCGGACGGGAGCTCCTACAATGAGCAGTTCTTC. It specifies CASSSDGSSYNEQFF. This rearrangement joins TRBV11-2 to TRBJ2-1; possible D gene TRBD2, 6 bases. The V gene lost 4 bases and the J gene lost 0 bases, with 10 bases spanning the gap. This CDR3 has 15 amino acids. Germline-derived CDR1 and CDR2 are SGHAT and FQNNGV.